A single sample gave rise to the 12 T cell receptor beta chains below, sequenced in a study of cytomegalovirus exposure and HLA in healthy donors. Here immunoSEQ multiplex PCR was the method, and the copy in TCRdb shows in-frame clones only, minus some. The sample includes over 60,000 clones, nearly 96% of them seen just once. What was sequenced was PBMCs. Every receptor here comes from a woman aged 18-30 years in good health and CMV-seropositive.

The V call is TRBV5-4, the J call TRBJ2-3, with 9 positions matching TRBD2. Losses at the gene ends were 5 bases for V and 2 bases for J; bases not matched to a gene: 9. Germline V gene lookup returns CDR1 SGHNT and CDR2 YYREEE (reference sequence). The CDR3 spans 16 residues. DNA for the CDR3: TGTGCCAGCAGTCAAATAGCGGGAGCGCTCACAGATACGCAGTATTTT. Its protein product is CASSQIAGALTDTQYF.

This clone was seen once. The chain links TRBV5-1 to TRBJ1-1; TRBD1 aligns across 7 bases. The CDR3 loop spans 22 amino acids. In germline, CDR1 is SGHRS, CDR2 YFSETQ. Trimming cost V 2 bases and J 1 base; bases outside gene matches: 26. CDR3 DNA: TGCGCCAGCAGCTTCGGGGGAAGAAGTTTCCGGGACAGCCGTTCAGCGAACACTGAAGCTTTCTTT. It yields the protein CASSFGGRSFRDSRSANTEAFF.

This clone came up once. V and J are TRBV30 and TRBJ2-1, with TRBD2 matching 8 bases. The CDR3 has 14 amino acids. Germline V gene lookup returns CDR1 GTSNPN and CDR2 SVGIG (reference sequence). The J segment lost 7 bases and the V segment lost 3 bases, leaving 8 bases of the junction unmatched. CDR3 sequence (DNA): TGTGCCTGGAGGGGGCAGCGGGAGACAAATGAGCAGTTCTTC. Amino acids: CAWRGQRETNEQFF. Full variable domain (outside the CDR3, taken from reference TRBV30 and TRBJ2-1): SQTIHQWPATLVQPVGSPLSLECTVEGTSNPNLYWYRQAAGRGLQLLFYSVGIGQISSEVPQNLSASRPQDRQFILSSKKLLLSDSGFYLCAWRGQRETNEQFFGPGTRLTVL.

V and J are TRBV4-2 and TRBJ1-3; D is ambiguous. Germline V gene lookup returns CDR1 LGHNA and CDR2 YNFKEQ. The CDR3 is 14 residues long. V dropped 7 bases and J dropped 2 bases, with 12 bases sitting between them. Written as DNA, the CDR3 is TGTGCCAGCATGATCGCAGGTCCTGGAAACACCATATATTTT. Amino acids: CASMIAGPGNTIYF.

The gene calls are TRBV30 and TRBJ2-3, with 7 positions matching TRBD1. The germline gives CDR1 GTSNPN, CDR2 SVGIG (reference sequence). Germline trimming cut 0 bases from V and 3 bases from J; bases unmatched to any gene: 0. This CDR3 contains 13 residues. The DNA of the CDR3 is TGTGCCTGGAGTGTACAGGGGACAGATACGCAGTATTTT. It encodes CAWSVQGTDTQYF.

The chain combines TRBV5-1 with TRBJ2-6; D is perhaps TRBD1 (5 bases). The V and J ends lost 1 base and 0 bases respectively, with 14 bases between them. CDR3 length: 18 amino acids. Germline CDR1 SGHRS, CDR2 YFSETQ. CDR3: CASSLFPGPSSGANVLTF. The CDR3 DNA reads TGCGCCAGCAGCTTGTTCCCAGGGCCATCCTCTGGGGCCAACGTCCTGACTTTC.

The rearrangement uses TRBV18 and TRBJ1-4; the D is unclear. The V and J ends lost 2 bases and 0 bases respectively, with 10 bases between them. The CDR3 has 16 residues. The germline V gene has CDR1 KGHSH and CDR2 LQKENI. CDR3 bases: TGTGCCAGCTCACCAGGAGGAGGGACAACTAATGAAAAACTGTTTTTT. Amino acid sequence: CASSPGGGTTNEKLFF.

This clone was counted only a few times. The V gene is TRBV7-9, the J gene TRBJ1-5; D is perhaps TRBD1 (6 bases). Germline lookup yields CDR1 SEHNR and CDR2 FQNEAQ (reference sequence). Trimming stripped 5 bases from V and 10 bases from J, with 12 bases between. The CDR3 has 12 amino acids. The CDR3 nucleotides read TGTGCCAGCAGCCGTGGGACAAACCCCCAGCATTTT. Protein product: CASSRGTNPQHF.

The chain employs TRBV4-3 and TRBJ2-2; D gene uncertain. There are 12 residues in the CDR3. V was shortened by 4 bases and J by 6 bases, with 6 bases between the two germline ends. From germline, CDR1 is LGHNA and CDR2 YSLEER. CDR3 residues: CASSRASGELFF. The CDR3 bases are TGCGCCAGCAGCCGGGCGTCCGGGGAGCTGTTTTTT.

The chain couples TRBV30 to TRBJ2-2; weak D call: TRBD2 (5 bases). Deletions cut 7 bases from V and 5 bases from J, with 14 bases between. The CDR3 has 13 amino acids. CDR1 and CDR2 (germline): GTSNPN, SVGIG (reference sequence). CDR3 DNA sequence: TGTGCCTTCGGGGTTATAGGAACCGGGGAGCTGTTTTTT. Its translation: CAFGVIGTGELFF.

The chain combines TRBV30 with TRBJ1-2; 8 nucleotides line up with TRBD1. This CDR3 region has 13 residues. The V segment lost 2 bases and the J segment 3 bases; nucleotides outside the gene matches: 2. Germline assignment: CDR1 GTSNPN and CDR2 SVGIG (reference sequence). The CDR3 region has the DNA TGTGCCTGGAGTCCAGGGGGCGACTATGGCTACACCTTC. Protein sequence: CAWSPGGDYGYTF.

This chain joins TRBV2 and TRBJ2-1; D gene uncertain. This CDR3 has 12 residues. V was shortened by 8 bases and J by 8 bases, with 13 bases between the two germline ends. CDR1 is SNHLY, CDR2 FYNNEI, per germline. CDR3 sequence: CASEKVADEQFF. The DNA of the CDR3 is TGTGCCAGCGAAAAGGTGGCGGATGAGCAGTTCTTC.